The next 30 T cell receptor beta chains were all read from a single sample in a study of shared clonotypes between healthy human individuals (dated by TCRdb to 2018 to 2021). The receptor library was made with the immunoSEQ multiplex PCR assay. Here the immuneACCESS table is served through TCRdb, limited to in-frame sequences with V and J called. Missing clones are a known gap in these copies; in checked studies unresolved V genes cover under half, and the rest lacks a known reason. The sample records around 1,100,000 clones, roughly 80% of which are singletons. Jointly, the top ten make up 0.7% to 0.95% of the sample. Sequencing input: memory CD4+ T cells from PBMCs. This sample's cell subset or site label indicates: CD45RA-negative fraction. The source of these receptors is a man between 18 and 29 years old in good health. Some clones in this sample may be carry-over from other donors' samples.

This clone has just one count. The V call is TRBV4-1, the J call TRBJ1-1; no firm D call. This CDR3 is built from 14 residues. Germline values: CDR1 MGHRA, CDR2 YSYEKL. The V gene lost 2 bases and the J gene lost 1 base, with 8 bases spanning the gap. CDR3 sequence reads: CASSQPTRNTEAFF. The CDR3 region has the DNA TGCGCCAGCAGCCAACCGACTAGGAACACTGAAGCTTTCTTT.

The gene calls are TRBV11-2 and TRBJ2-7; D perhaps matches TRBD2 (5 bases). This CDR3 has 16 residues. CDR1 is SGHAT, CDR2 FQNNGV, per germline. V lost 7 bases and J lost 5, with 24 bases in between. The CDR3 loop reads CASNDARVSLGHEQYF. The CDR3 nucleotides read TGTGCCAGCAACGATGCGCGGGTTAGTCTCGGGCACGAGCAGTACTTC.

V and J are TRBV6-5 and TRBJ1-3; D is perhaps TRBD1 (5 bases). The V gene lost 6 bases and the J gene lost 2 bases, with 11 bases spanning the gap. This CDR3 region has 14 residues. Germline values: CDR1 MNHEY, CDR2 SVGAGI. This chain's CDR3 is CASSPGTPGNTIYF. The CDR3 DNA is TGTGCCAGCAGCCCTGGGACTCCTGGAAACACCATATATTTT.

This chain uses TRBV29-1 with TRBJ2-7; a weak D match, TRBD1 (6 bases). Between the trimmed V and J ends, which lost 5 bases and 3 bases, there was a span of 17 bases. The CDR3 extends over 14 amino acids. Germline loops: CDR1 SQVTM, CDR2 ANQGSEA. CDR3 in amino acids: CSVRRFSDSYEQYF. As DNA, the CDR3 is TGCAGCGTTCGTCGGTTTTCGGACAGCTACGAGCAGTACTTC.

The gene calls are TRBV7-9 and TRBJ1-5; the match to TRBD1 covers 7 bases. The germline CDR1 and CDR2 sequences are SEHNR and FQNEAQ (reference sequence). The CDR3 has 13 residues. V gave up 5 bases and J gave up 7 bases; unmatched junction bases: 5. The CDR3 DNA reads as TGTGCCAGCAGCGACAGGGTAGGACAGCCCCAGCATTTT. It is translated as CASSDRVGQPQHF.

This chain links TRBV28 with TRBJ1-1; D is unclear. V was shortened by 4 bases and J by 7 bases, with 19 bases between the two germline ends. Germline V lookup: CDR1 MDHEN, CDR2 SYDVKM. The CDR3 consists of 15 residues. The CDR3 protein is CASSSLTELVGEAFF. CDR3 nucleotides: TGTGCCAGCAGTTCCCTGACGGAACTGGTGGGTGAAGCTTTCTTT.

Concerning this clone: Different DNA sequences within this sample yield the same CDR3. J is TRBJ2-2 and V is TRBV9, with D tentatively TRBD1 or TRBD2 (5 bases each). Trimming took off 0 bases at V and 3 bases at J, with 9 bases between the two ends. The CDR3 has 15 amino acids. Germline lookup yields CDR1 SGDLS and CDR2 YYNGEE. CDR3 in DNA: TGTGCCAGCAGCGTAGAGGGGAGAGACACCGGGGAGCTGTTTTTT. It is translated as CASSVEGRDTGELFF.

This clone was seen at least ten times. Other DNA variants within this sample encode the same CDR3. This chain connects TRBV5-4 to TRBJ2-3, with D hard to call. The CDR3 has 13 amino acids. V dropped 0 bases and J dropped 3 bases, with 5 bases sitting between them. From germline, CDR1 is SGHNT and CDR2 YYREEE (reference sequence). The CDR3 protein is CASSLEGTDTQYF. CDR3 DNA: TGTGCCAGCAGCTTGGAAGGAACAGATACGCAGTATTTT.

Note on this clone: This sample includes further DNA sequences coding for the same CDR3. This chain links TRBV20-1 with TRBJ2-1; no reliable D call. The CDR3 loop spans 11 amino acids. From germline, CDR1 is DFQATT and CDR2 SNEGSKA (reference sequence). V lost 1 base to trimming and J lost 9 bases, with 7 bases between them. The CDR3 region has the DNA TGCAGTGCTAGAGGAGGCGCTGAGCAGTTCTTC. Its protein is CSARGGAEQFF.

In regard to this clone: This sample includes further DNA sequences coding for the same CDR3. The chain recombines TRBV5-5 with TRBJ2-2; 10 bases match TRBD2. Unmatched junction bases numbered 0, after V lost 1 base and J lost 0 bases. Germline loops: CDR1 SGHKS, CDR2 YYEKEE (reference sequence). The CDR3 length is 16 residues. CDR3 amino acids: CASSLLAGANTGELFF. The CDR3 DNA follows: TGTGCCAGCAGCTTGCTAGCGGGGGCGAACACCGGGGAGCTGTTTTTT.

V is TRBV29-1 and J is TRBJ2-3, with a possible D match to TRBD1 (6 bases). V lost 7 bases and J lost 4, with 15 bases in between. Germline V gene sequence: CDR1 SQVTM, CDR2 ANQGSEA. The CDR3 covers 13 residues. The CDR3, as DNA: TGCAGCGCCAAGTCCGCAGGGGCAGATACGCAGTATTTT. Translation gives CSAKSAGADTQYF.

Turning to this clone: A read error is possible here, since a much larger clone lies one base away. The chain joins TRBV5-4 to TRBJ2-1; 7 bases agree with TRBD1. CDR1 and CDR2 from the germline V gene are SGHNT and YYREEE (reference sequence). This CDR3 is 13 amino acids long. Germline trimming cut 4 bases from V and 4 bases from J; bases unmatched to any gene: 2. For the CDR3, the DNA is TGTGCCAGCAGCCCGGGACAGTACAATGAGCAGTTCTTC. It translates to CASSPGQYNEQFF.

Comments on this clone: One end of the junction varies from germline; a read error may be responsible. The sample contains more than one DNA sequence encoding this CDR3. The V call is TRBV9, the J call TRBJ2-5, with a possible D match to TRBD1 (5 bases). CDR1 and CDR2 from the germline V gene are SGDLS and YYNGEE. This CDR3 contains 13 residues. CDR3 protein: CASSVGRAETQYF. CDR3 in DNA: TGTGCCAGCAGCGTAGGCAGGGCCGAGACTCAGTACTTC.

This clone was recorded at least ten times. This chain uses TRBV6-5 with TRBJ2-5; 9 nucleotides line up with TRBD2. Germline trimming cut 10 bases from V and 10 bases from J; bases unmatched to any gene: 13. CDR1 and CDR2 from the germline V gene are MNHEY and SVGAGI. CDR3 length: 13 amino acids. CDR3 DNA: TGTGCCACTCGACCGGGACTAGCTCTGAACCAGTACTTC. Its translation: CATRPGLALNQYF.

This clone appeared a few times. The chain joins TRBV7-9 to TRBJ1-1; no reliable D call. The CDR3 length is 12 residues. The germline V gene has CDR1 SEHNR and CDR2 FQNEAQ (reference sequence). Between the trimmed V and J ends, which lost 2 bases and 6 bases, there was a span of 7 bases. The CDR3 DNA reads as TGTGCCAGCAGCTTATTAGCGGCTGAAGCTTTCTTT. Encoded protein: CASSLLAAEAFF.

The gene calls are TRBV4-1 and TRBJ2-1, with 9 positions matching TRBD2. Trimming cost V 3 bases and J 7 bases; bases outside gene matches: 10. The V gene's germline CDR1 is MGHRA and CDR2 YSYEKL. The CDR3 runs 16 residues. This chain's CDR3 is CASSHPGRTSGNEQFF. The CDR3 region has the DNA TGCGCCAGCAGCCATCCCGGCCGAACTAGCGGGAATGAGCAGTTCTTC.

The V gene is TRBV5-4, the J gene TRBJ2-7, with no clear D. Germline CDR1 reads SGHNT; CDR2 reads YYREEE (reference sequence). V was cut by 4 bases and J by 0 bases, with 11 bases left in between. The CDR3 totals 14 residues. The chain's CDR3 is CASSPLPASYEQYF. DNA for the CDR3: TGTGCCAGCAGCCCGCTACCTGCCTCCTACGAGCAGTACTTC. Supplemented by reference TRBV5-4 and TRBJ2-7, the full variable domain reads ETGVTQSPTHLIKTRGQQVTLRCSSQSGHNTVSWYQQALGQGPQFIFQYYREEENGRGNFPPRFSGLQFPNYSSELNVNALELDDSALYLCASSPLPASYEQYFGPGTRLTVT.

This chain connects TRBV6-1 to TRBJ1-3; no clear D. V lost 11 bases, J lost 2 bases, and 13 bases lay in between. Germline V gene lookup returns CDR1 MNHNS and CDR2 SASEGT. The CDR3 is 13 residues long. CDR3 nucleotide sequence: TGTGCCTCTCATTGGGCTCCTGGAAACACCATATATTTT. This gives the protein CASHWAPGNTIYF.

This clone occurred once. The chain is built from TRBV27 and TRBJ1-1; no reliable D call. CDR1 is MNHEY, CDR2 SMNVEV, per germline (reference sequence). CDR3 length equals 12 residues. Trimming took off 6 bases at V and 3 bases at J, with 8 bases between the two ends. Here the CDR3 DNA reads TGTGCCAGCAGCGGGAGTTACACTGAAGCTTTCTTT. This codes for CASSGSYTEAFF.

This clone was picked up a small number of times. The chain links TRBV7-6 to TRBJ1-1, with D possibly matching TRBD1 (5 bases). Germline loops: CDR1 SGHVS, CDR2 FNYEAQ. Trimming left V 3 bases short and J 3 bases short, with 14 bases between. The CDR3 contains 15 residues. The CDR3 is CASSFSPGRDTEAFF. For the CDR3, the DNA is TGTGCCAGCAGCTTTTCCCCGGGGCGGGACACTGAAGCTTTCTTT.

The chain combines TRBV27 with TRBJ2-2, with 13 bases identical to TRBD2. CDR1 is MNHEY, CDR2 SMNVEV, per germline (reference sequence). CDR3 length equals 18 residues. Losses at the gene ends were 3 bases for V and 4 bases for J; bases not matched to a gene: 8. This chain's CDR3 is CASSFRTSGRIGTGELFF. CDR3 sequence (DNA): TGTGCCAGCAGTTTCCGGACTAGCGGGAGAATAGGCACCGGGGAGCTGTTTTTT.

J is TRBJ2-3 and V is TRBV5-1; weak D call: TRBD2 (5 bases). The CDR3 length is 12 residues. Trimming pared 6 bases from V and 5 bases from J, leaving 10 bases between. Germline-derived CDR1 and CDR2 are SGHRS and YFSETQ. CDR3 DNA sequence: TGCGCCAGCACCCCCAGCGGAGATACGCAGTATTTT. Translated, it gives CASTPSGDTQYF.

As DNA, the CDR3 is TGCGCCAGCAGCTTTTCGGGACAGGGGGACTACGAGCAGTACTTC. This translates into CASSFSGQGDYEQYF. This chain joins TRBV5-1 and TRBJ2-7; TRBD1 aligns across 11 bases. Per the germline V gene, CDR1 is SGHRS and CDR2 is YFSETQ. The V and J ends lost 2 bases and 3 bases, in that order; junction bases with no gene match: 4. CDR3 size: 15 residues.

J is TRBJ2-5 and V is TRBV6-5; maybe TRBD2 (6 bases). V shed 7 bases and J shed 4 bases, with 13 bases lying between them. There are 13 residues in the CDR3. Germline V gene data show CDR1 as MNHEY and CDR2 as SVGAGI. The CDR3 here is CASTSLARETQYF. In DNA, the CDR3 is TGTGCCAGCACCTCCCTAGCGAGAGAGACCCAGTACTTC.

This clone has a single count. Here the CDR3 DNA reads TGCGCCAGCAGCGTGACTAGCGGGGACGGGGAGCTGTTTTTT. It codes for CASSVTSGDGELFF. The chain carries TRBV5-1 and TRBJ2-2; TRBD2 agrees at 11 bases. V lost 4 bases to trimming and J lost 7 bases; unmatched junction nucleotides: 3. This CDR3 region has 14 residues. Germline lookup yields CDR1 SGHRS and CDR2 YFSETQ.

The chain uses TRBV5-6 and TRBJ2-4; the D is unclear. V was pared by 0 bases and J by 8 bases, with 12 bases between. The CDR3 extends over 14 amino acids. Germline lookup yields CDR1 SGHDT and CDR2 YYEEEE. CDR3 in amino acids: CASSLAVGWDIQYF. For the CDR3, the DNA is TGTGCCAGCAGCTTGGCCGTTGGCTGGGACATTCAGTACTTC.

This clone was detected ten times or more. V usage is TRBV14 and J usage is TRBJ1-1, with 9 bases identical to TRBD1. CDR1 SGHDN and CDR2 FVKESK come from the germline V gene. The CDR3 contains 15 residues. The J segment lost 2 bases and the V segment lost 2 bases, leaving 3 bases of the junction unmatched. CDR3 residues: CASSQRTGENTEAFF. In DNA form, the CDR3 reads TGTGCCAGCAGCCAACGGACAGGGGAAAACACTGAAGCTTTCTTT.

In its sample, this clone was seen a few times. This chain uses TRBV7-9 with TRBJ2-1; the D is unclear. CDR3 length: 11 residues. The ends were cut back, 3 bases at V and 9 bases at J, with 6 bases in the middle. The germline gives CDR1 SEHNR, CDR2 FQNEAQ (reference sequence). CDR3 coding DNA: TGTGCCAGCAGCTTCTCGGGTGAGCAGTTCTTC. Its protein is CASSFSGEQFF.

The chain joins TRBV2 to TRBJ2-1; D possibly corresponds to TRBD2 (5 bases). The CDR3 has 13 amino acids. V was cut by 7 bases and J by 5 bases, with 12 bases left in between. CDR1 and CDR2 (germline): SNHLY, FYNNEI. The CDR3 nucleotides are TGTGCCAGCAACGCGGGCCAACACAATGAGCAGTTCTTC. Its protein product is CASNAGQHNEQFF.

This clone was seen a handful of times. This chain uses TRBV7-2 with TRBJ2-5, with 10 bases lining up with TRBD2. Germline-derived CDR1 and CDR2 are SGHTA and FQGNSA. The CDR3 is made up of 16 amino acids. The junction had 6 bases not matched to a gene; V was cut back by 1 base and J by 4 bases. CDR3 region: CASSLGSSGRGETQYF. CDR3 DNA sequence: TGTGCCAGCAGCTTAGGATCTAGCGGGAGAGGAGAGACCCAGTACTTC.